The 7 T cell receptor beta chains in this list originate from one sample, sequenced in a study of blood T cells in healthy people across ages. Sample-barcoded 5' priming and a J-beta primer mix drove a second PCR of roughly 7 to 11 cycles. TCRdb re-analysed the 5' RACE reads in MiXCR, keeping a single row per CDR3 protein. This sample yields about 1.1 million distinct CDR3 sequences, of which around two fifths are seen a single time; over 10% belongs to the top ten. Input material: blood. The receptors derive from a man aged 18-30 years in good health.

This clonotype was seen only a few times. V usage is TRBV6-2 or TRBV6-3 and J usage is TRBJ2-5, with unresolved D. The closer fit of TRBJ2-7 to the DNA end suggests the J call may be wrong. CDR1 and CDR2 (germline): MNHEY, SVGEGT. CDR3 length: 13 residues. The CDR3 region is CASSPNSPYEQYF. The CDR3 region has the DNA TGTGCCAGCAGTCCAAATTCTCCCTACGAGCAGTACTTC.

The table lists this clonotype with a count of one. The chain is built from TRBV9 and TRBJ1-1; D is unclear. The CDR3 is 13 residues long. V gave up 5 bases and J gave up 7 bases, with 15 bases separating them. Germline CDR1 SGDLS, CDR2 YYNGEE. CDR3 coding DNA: TGTGCCAGCAGATCTATCCAGGAGGGTGAAGCTTTCTTT. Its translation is CASRSIQEGEAFF.

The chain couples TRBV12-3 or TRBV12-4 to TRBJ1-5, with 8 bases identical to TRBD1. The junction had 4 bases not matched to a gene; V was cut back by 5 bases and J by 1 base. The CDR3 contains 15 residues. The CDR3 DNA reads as TGTGCCAGCAGTCCAAGGGACAGGAGCAATCAGCCCCAGCATTTT. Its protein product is CASSPRDRSNQPQHF.

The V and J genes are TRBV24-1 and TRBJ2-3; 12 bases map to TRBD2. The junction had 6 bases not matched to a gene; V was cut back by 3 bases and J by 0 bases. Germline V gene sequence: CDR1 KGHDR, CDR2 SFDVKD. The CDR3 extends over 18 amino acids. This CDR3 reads CATSDPLGTSGSTDTQYF. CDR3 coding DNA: TGTGCCACCAGTGATCCCCTCGGGACTAGCGGGAGCACAGATACGCAGTATTTT.

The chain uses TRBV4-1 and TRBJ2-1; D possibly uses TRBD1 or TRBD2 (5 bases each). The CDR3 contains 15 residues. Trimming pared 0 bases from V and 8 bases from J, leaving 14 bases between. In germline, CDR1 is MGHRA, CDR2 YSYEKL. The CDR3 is CASSQEGVRRDEQFF. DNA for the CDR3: TGCGCCAGCAGCCAAGAGGGGGTTAGGCGGGATGAGCAGTTCTTC.

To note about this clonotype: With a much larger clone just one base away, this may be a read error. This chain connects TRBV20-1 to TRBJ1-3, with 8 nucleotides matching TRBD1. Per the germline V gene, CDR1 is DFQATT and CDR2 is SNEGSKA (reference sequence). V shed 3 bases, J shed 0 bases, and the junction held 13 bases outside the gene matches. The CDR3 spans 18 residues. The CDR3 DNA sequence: TGCAGTGCTAGCGGTCTAACAGGGGGGGCGACCTCTGGAAACACCATATATTTT. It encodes CSASGLTGGATSGNTIYF.

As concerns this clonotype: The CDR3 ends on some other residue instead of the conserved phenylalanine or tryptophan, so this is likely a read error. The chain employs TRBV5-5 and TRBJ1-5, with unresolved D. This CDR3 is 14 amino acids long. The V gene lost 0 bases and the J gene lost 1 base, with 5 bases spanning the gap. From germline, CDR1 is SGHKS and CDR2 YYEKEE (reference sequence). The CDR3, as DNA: TGTGCCAGCAGCTTGGCGGACAGCAATCAGCCCCAGCATTCT. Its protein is CASSLADSNQPQHS.